The T cell receptor (beta chain) described here comes from a study of cytomegalovirus exposure and HLA in healthy donors. At collection, donors were nominally healthy, but unrecorded immune exposures were probable. This clone was counted only a few times. Its cognate antigen is unknown. Between the trimmed V and J ends, which lost 1 base and 3 bases, there was a span of 7 bases. The CDR3 runs to 14 residues. Germline V gene lookup returns CDR1 SGHTA and CDR2 FQGNSA. With 60 Vbeta and 13 Jbeta primers, the PCR was carried out. This table comes from immunoSEQ multiplex PCR, and its TCRdb copy is limited to in-frame clones, with some not included. Of around 190,000 clones listed, roughly 77% were seen once; the top ten hold 2.5% to 4%. The study, taken as a whole, reports: The study labeled around 160 TCR beta chains cytomegalovirus-associated. A later analysis associated around 17,000 TCR beta sequences with HLA alleles at a 0.05 false discovery rate. Immune exposure information available was restricted to CMV serostatus.

The J gene is TRBJ1-5, the V gene TRBV7-2; D is unclear. This receptor was obtained from a woman aged 30 to 39 in good health and CMV-seropositive. The sequencing input was PBMCs. The CDR3 region has the DNA TGTGCCAGCAGCTTAGGACTTCCCAATCAGCCCCAGCATTTT. Residues: CASSLGLPNQPQHF.